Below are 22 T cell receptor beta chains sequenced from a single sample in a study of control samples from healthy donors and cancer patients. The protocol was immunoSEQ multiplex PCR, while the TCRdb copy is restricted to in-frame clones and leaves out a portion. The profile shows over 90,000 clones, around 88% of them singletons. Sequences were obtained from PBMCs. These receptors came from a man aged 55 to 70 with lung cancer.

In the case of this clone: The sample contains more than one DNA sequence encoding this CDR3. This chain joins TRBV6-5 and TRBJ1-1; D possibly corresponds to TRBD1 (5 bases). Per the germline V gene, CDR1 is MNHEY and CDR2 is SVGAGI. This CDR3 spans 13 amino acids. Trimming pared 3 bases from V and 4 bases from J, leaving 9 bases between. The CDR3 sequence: CASSYGGGTEAFF. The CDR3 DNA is TGTGCCAGCAGTTATGGGGGAGGCACTGAAGCTTTCTTT.

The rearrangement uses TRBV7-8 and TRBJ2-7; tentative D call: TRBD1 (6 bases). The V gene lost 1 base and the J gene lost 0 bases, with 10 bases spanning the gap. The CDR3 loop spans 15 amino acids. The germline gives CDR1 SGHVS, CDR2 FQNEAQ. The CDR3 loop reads CASSLGGLNSYEQYF. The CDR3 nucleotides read TGTGCCAGCAGCTTAGGGGGGCTCAACTCCTACGAGCAGTACTTC.

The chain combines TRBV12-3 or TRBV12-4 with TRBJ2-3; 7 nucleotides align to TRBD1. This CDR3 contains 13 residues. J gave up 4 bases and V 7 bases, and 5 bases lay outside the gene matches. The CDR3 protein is CASTPQGSDTQYF. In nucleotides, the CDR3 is TGTGCCAGCACCCCACAGGGGTCAGATACGCAGTATTTT.

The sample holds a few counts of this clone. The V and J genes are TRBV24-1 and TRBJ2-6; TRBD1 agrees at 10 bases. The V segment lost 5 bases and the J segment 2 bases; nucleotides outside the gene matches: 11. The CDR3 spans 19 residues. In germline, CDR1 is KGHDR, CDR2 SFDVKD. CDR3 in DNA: TGTGCCACCAGTGCAACACCGGGGACAGGGGATGCTGGGGCCAACGTCCTGACTTTC. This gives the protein CATSATPGTGDAGANVLTF.

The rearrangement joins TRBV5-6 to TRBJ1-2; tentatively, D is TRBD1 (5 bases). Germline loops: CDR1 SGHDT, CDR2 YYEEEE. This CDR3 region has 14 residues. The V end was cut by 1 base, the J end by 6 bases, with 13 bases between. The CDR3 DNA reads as TGTGCCAGCAGCTTGTGGTCTTGGGGGGATGGCTACACCTTC. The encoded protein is CASSLWSWGDGYTF.

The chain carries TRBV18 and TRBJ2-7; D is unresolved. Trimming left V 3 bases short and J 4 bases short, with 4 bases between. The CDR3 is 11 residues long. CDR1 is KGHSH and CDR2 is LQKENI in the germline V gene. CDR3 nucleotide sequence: TGTGCCAGCTCACCGGAATACGAGCAGTACTTC. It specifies CASSPEYEQYF. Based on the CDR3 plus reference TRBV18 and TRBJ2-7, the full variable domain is NAGVMQNPRHLVRRRGQEARLRCSPMKGHSHVYWYRQLPEEGLKFMVYLQKENIIDESGMPKERFSAEFPKEGPSILRIQQVVRGDSAAYFCASSPEYEQYFGPGTRLTVT.

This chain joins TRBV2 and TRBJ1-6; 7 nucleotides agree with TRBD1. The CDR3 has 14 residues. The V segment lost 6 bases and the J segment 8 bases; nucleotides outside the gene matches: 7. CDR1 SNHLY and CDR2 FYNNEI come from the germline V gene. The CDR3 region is CASRRQGIDSPLHF. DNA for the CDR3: TGTGCCAGCAGGAGACAGGGAATTGATTCACCCCTCCACTTT.

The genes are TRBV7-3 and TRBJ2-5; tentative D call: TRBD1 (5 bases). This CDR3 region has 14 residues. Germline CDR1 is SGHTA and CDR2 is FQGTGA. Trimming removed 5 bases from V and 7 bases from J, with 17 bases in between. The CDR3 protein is CASSQDRLVGTQYF. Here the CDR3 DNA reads TGTGCCAGCAGCCAAGACAGACTTGTAGGGACCCAGTACTTC. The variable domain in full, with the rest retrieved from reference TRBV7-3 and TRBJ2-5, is GAGVSQTPSNKVTEKGKYVELRCDPISGHTALYWYRQSLGQGPEFLIYFQGTGAADDSGLPNDRFFAVRPEGSVSTLKIQRTERGDSAVYLCASSQDRLVGTQYFGPGTRLLVL.

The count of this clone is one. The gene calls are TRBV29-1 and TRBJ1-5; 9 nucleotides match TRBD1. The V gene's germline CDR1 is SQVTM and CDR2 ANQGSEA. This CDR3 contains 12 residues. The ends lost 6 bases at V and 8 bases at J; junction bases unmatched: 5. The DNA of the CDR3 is TGCAGCGTCGCCGGGACAGGGAAGCCCCAGCATTTT. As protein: CSVAGTGKPQHF.

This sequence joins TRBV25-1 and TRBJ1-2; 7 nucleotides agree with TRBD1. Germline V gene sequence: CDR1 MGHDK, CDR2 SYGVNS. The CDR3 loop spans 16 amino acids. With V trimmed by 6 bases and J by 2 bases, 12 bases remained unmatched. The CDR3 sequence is CASSPEAGTVNYGYTF. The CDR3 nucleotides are TGTGCCAGCAGCCCCGAGGCGGGGACAGTCAACTATGGCTACACCTTC.

The CDR3 DNA reads TGTGCCAGCAGCATCAGCGGGGTCCTCACAGATACGCAGTATTTT. It encodes CASSISGVLTDTQYF. The chain has TRBV7-2 and TRBJ2-3, with 7 positions matching TRBD2. Germline loops: CDR1 SGHTA, CDR2 FQGNSA. The V and J ends lost 5 bases and 2 bases, in that order; junction bases with no gene match: 7. This CDR3 comprises 15 residues.

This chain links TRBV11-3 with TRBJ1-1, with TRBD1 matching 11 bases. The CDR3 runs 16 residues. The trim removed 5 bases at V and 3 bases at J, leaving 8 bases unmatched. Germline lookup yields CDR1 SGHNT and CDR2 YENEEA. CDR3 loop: CASSKGQGEGDTEAFF. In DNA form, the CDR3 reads TGTGCCAGCAGCAAGGGACAGGGGGAGGGGGACACTGAAGCTTTCTTT.

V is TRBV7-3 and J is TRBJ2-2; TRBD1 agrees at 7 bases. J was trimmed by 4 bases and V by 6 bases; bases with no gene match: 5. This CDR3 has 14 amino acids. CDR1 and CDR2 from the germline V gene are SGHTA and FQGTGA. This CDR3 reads CASRGTAITGELFF. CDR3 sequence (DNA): TGTGCCAGCAGGGGGACAGCGATCACCGGGGAGCTGTTTTTT.

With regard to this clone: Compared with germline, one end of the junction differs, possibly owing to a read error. The CDR3 loop reads CASTQEGQGALSPLHF. The CDR3 DNA is TGTGCCAGCACCCAAGAGGGACAGGGGGCTCTTTCACCCCTCCACTTT. The V gene is TRBV4-2, the J gene TRBJ1-6, with TRBD1 matching over 12 bases. CDR3 length equals 16 residues. CDR1 and CDR2 from the germline V gene are LGHNA and YNFKEQ.

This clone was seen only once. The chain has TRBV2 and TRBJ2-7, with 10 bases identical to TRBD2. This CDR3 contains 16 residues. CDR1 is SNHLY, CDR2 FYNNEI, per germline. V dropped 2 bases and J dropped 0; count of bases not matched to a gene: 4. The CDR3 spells CASSELLAGLSYEQYF. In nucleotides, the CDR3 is TGTGCCAGCAGTGAACTACTAGCGGGGCTCTCCTACGAGCAGTACTTC. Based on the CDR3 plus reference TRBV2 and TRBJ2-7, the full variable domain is EPEVTQTPSHQVTQMGQEVILRCVPISNHLYFYWYRQILGQKVEFLVSFYNNEISEKSEIFDDQFSVERPDGSNFTLKIRSTKLEDSAMYFCASSELLAGLSYEQYFGPGTRLTVT.

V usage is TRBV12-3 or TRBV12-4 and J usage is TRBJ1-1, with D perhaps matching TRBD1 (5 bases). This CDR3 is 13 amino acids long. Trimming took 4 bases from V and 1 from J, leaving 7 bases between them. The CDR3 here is CASSSTANTEAFF. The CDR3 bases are TGTGCCAGCAGTTCGACAGCGAACACTGAAGCTTTCTTT.

In DNA form, the CDR3 reads TGTGCCAGCAGTTACCTCGAGATGGGGTATGGCTACACCTTC. It translates to CASSYLEMGYGYTF. The chain links TRBV6-6 to TRBJ1-2; D not resolved. CDR1 is MNHNY and CDR2 is SVGAGI in the germline V gene (reference sequence). V was clipped by 2 bases and J by 5 bases, with 12 bases between them. The CDR3 spans 14 residues.

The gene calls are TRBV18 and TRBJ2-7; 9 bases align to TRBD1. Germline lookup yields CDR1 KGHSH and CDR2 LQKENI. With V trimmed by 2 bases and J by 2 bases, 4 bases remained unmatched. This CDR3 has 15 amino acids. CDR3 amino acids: CASSPSRTGAYEQYF. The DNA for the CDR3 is TGTGCCAGCTCACCATCCCGGACAGGGGCCTACGAGCAGTACTTC.

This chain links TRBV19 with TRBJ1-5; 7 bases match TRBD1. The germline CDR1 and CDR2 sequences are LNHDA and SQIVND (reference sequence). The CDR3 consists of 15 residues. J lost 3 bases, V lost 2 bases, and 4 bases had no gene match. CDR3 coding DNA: TGTGCCAGTAGTATAAAGACAGGGCTCAATCAGCCCCAGCATTTT. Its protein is CASSIKTGLNQPQHF.

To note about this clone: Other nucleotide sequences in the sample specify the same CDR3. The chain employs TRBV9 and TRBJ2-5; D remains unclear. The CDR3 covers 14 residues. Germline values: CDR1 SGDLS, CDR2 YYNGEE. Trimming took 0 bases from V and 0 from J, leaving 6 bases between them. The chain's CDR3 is CASSVGGNQETQYF. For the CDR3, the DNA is TGTGCCAGCAGCGTAGGAGGTAACCAAGAGACCCAGTACTTC.

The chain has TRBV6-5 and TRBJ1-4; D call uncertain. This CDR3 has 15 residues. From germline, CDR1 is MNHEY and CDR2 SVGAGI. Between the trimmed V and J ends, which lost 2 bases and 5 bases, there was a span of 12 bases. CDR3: CASSYHPRGNEKLFF. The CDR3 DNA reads TGTGCCAGCAGTTACCATCCTAGAGGGAATGAAAAACTGTTTTTT.

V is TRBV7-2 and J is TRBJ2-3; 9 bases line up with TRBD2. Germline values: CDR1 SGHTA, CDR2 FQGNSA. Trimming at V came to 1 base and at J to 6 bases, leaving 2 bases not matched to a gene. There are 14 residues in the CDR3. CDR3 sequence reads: CASSLGGGGDTQYF. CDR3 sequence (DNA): TGTGCCAGCAGCTTAGGCGGGGGGGGTGATACGCAGTATTTT.